This T cell receptor beta chain was identified in a study of blood T cell repertoires in COVID-19. At the level of the study: Collection of acute and convalescent COVID-19 samples took place in the United States, Italy and Spain.

Germline CDR1 and CDR2: SSHAT and FNYEAQ (reference sequence). This CDR3 has 13 residues. This clone came up many times. One junction end disagrees with the germline gene, perhaps due to a read error. Clones were read by immunoSEQ multiplex PCR, and TCRdb kept only the in-frame ones, dropping some. The table lists about 310,000 clones, around 87% of them singletons. The sequence was collected from a man aged 45-65 years with active or convalescent COVID-19. Sequencing was carried out using peripheral blood. This chain joins TRBV7-7 and TRBJ2-5; 9 nucleotides align to TRBD2. The CDR3 sequence: CASSTQAGGTIYF. The DNA for the CDR3 is TGTGCTAGCAGCACACAAGCGGGGGGAACCATTTACTTC.